The 22 T cell receptor beta chains listed next were all sequenced from one sample in a study of shared clonotypes between healthy human individuals. Naivety among CD8 cells was defined by CD45RO negativity and positive CCR7 selection, thereby excluding terminally differentiated effector memory CD45RA+ cells. Using immunoSEQ multiplex PCR, the repertoire was profiled, and TCRdb retains in-frame clones only, with some absent. The data show approximately 600,000 clones, 95% seen once. Sequencing was done on a sample of naive CD8+ T cells sorted from blood. The receptors were sampled from a woman in her 30s in good health.

The rearrangement joins TRBV27 to TRBJ2-2; D may be TRBD1 (5 bases). The CDR3 covers 14 residues. Germline V gene sequence: CDR1 MNHEY, CDR2 SMNVEV (reference sequence). V lost 7 bases to trimming and J lost 3 bases, with 12 bases between them. The CDR3: CASKFVGDTGELFF. Here the CDR3 DNA reads TGTGCCAGCAAATTTGTAGGGGACACCGGGGAGCTGTTTTTT.

The chain carries TRBV15 and TRBJ2-7; no firm D call. The ends were cut back, 1 base at V and 2 bases at J, with 12 bases in the middle. The CDR3 sequence is 15 residues long. Germline lookup yields CDR1 LNHNV and CDR2 YYDKDF (reference sequence). Written as DNA, the CDR3 is TGTGCCACCAGCAGAGTGGCATTAGATACCTACGAGCAGTACTTC. Protein product: CATSRVALDTYEQYF. Full variable domain (missing parts from reference TRBV15 and TRBJ2-7): DAMVIQNPRYQVTQFGKPVTLSCSQTLNHNVMYWYQQKSSQAPKLLFHYYDKDFNNEADTPDNFQSRRPNTSFCFLDIRSPGLGDTAMYLCATSRVALDTYEQYFGPGTRLTVT.

This clone was detected only once. This chain joins TRBV11-2 and TRBJ2-7; 13 bases align to TRBD2. Germline V CDR1 and CDR2: SGHAT, FQNNGV. J was trimmed by 2 bases and V by 0 bases; bases with no gene match: 10. This CDR3 comprises 19 residues. CDR3 protein: CASSLDPGLAGRWTYEQYF. The CDR3 coding sequence is TGTGCCAGCAGCTTAGATCCGGGACTAGCGGGAAGGTGGACCTACGAGCAGTACTTC.

Written as DNA, the CDR3 is TGTGCCAGCAGTTCGACCCAAAACTATGGCTACACCTTC. Its translation is CASSSTQNYGYTF. The rearrangement joins TRBV9 to TRBJ1-2; D ambiguous. Germline V CDR1 and CDR2: SGDLS, YYNGEE. The CDR3 has 13 residues. Trimming took 5 bases from V and 2 from J, leaving 10 bases between them.

The chain employs TRBV28 and TRBJ2-2; no clear D gene. Trimming pared 5 bases from V and 0 bases from J, leaving 10 bases between. In germline, CDR1 is MDHEN, CDR2 SYDVKM. CDR3 length: 15 amino acids. The CDR3 protein is CASSPIAANTGELFF. CDR3 nucleotide sequence: TGTGCCAGCAGTCCGATAGCCGCGAACACCGGGGAGCTGTTTTTT. The entire variable domain, with the rest obtained from reference TRBV28 and TRBJ2-2, is as follows: DVKVTQSSRYLVKRTGEKVFLECVQDMDHENMFWYRQDPGLGLRLIYFSYDVKMKEKGDIPEGYSVSREKKERFSLILESASTNQTSMYLCASSPIAANTGELFFGEGSRLTVL.

This chain joins TRBV7-8 and TRBJ2-7, with 8 positions matching TRBD1. The germline CDR1 and CDR2 sequences are SGHVS and FQNEAQ. J lost 6 bases, V lost 4 bases, and 5 bases had no gene match. CDR3 length: 13 residues. The CDR3 nucleotides are TGTGCCAGCAGCTCGGGGACAGGAGCCGAGCAGTACTTC. Residues: CASSSGTGAEQYF.

CDR3 nucleotide sequence: TGTGCCAGCACCAAGGGACAGATGAACACTGAAGCTTTCTTT. It encodes CASTKGQMNTEAFF. This chain connects TRBV6-5 to TRBJ1-1; 7 bases are a match to TRBD1. This CDR3 spans 14 amino acids. Looked up from germline, CDR1 is MNHEY and CDR2 is SVGAGI. J gave up 0 bases and V 7 bases, and 5 bases lay outside the gene matches.

The rearrangement joins TRBV7-9 to TRBJ2-7, with 8 bases lining up with TRBD2. Trimming at V came to 1 base and at J to 4 bases, leaving 3 bases not matched to a gene. The CDR3 sequence is 14 residues long. Looked up from germline, CDR1 is SEHNR and CDR2 is FQNEAQ (reference sequence). CDR3 residues: CASSLVREGYEQYF. Here the CDR3 DNA reads TGTGCCAGCAGCTTAGTTCGGGAGGGATACGAGCAGTACTTC.

The J gene is TRBJ2-1, the V gene TRBV7-9, with TRBD1 as a possible D gene (5 bases). Looked up from germline, CDR1 is SEHNR and CDR2 is FQNEAQ (reference sequence). V was cut by 5 bases and J by 8 bases, with 13 bases left in between. The CDR3 is made up of 13 amino acids. This CDR3 reads CASSTPGSYEQFF. In DNA, the CDR3 is TGTGCCAGCAGCACGCCAGGGTCGTATGAGCAGTTCTTC. The variable domain in full, with the rest retrieved from reference TRBV7-9 and TRBJ2-1, is DTGVSQNPRHKITKRGQNVTFRCDPISEHNRLYWYRQTLGQGPEFLTYFQNEAQLEKSRLLSDRFSAERPKGSFSTLEIQRTEQGDSAMYLCASSTPGSYEQFFGPGTRLTVL.

The genes are TRBV27 and TRBJ2-7; D is ambiguous. The V gene lost 6 bases and the J gene lost 4 bases, with 13 bases spanning the gap. The CDR3 sequence is 13 residues long. The V gene's germline CDR1 is MNHEY and CDR2 SMNVEV (reference sequence). The CDR3 nucleotides are TGTGCCAGCAGCCCAGGACCTCTTTACGAGCAGTACTTC. It specifies CASSPGPLYEQYF.

This clone was seen just once. The chain recombines TRBV5-6 with TRBJ2-2, with D possibly being TRBD2 (5 bases). Germline assignment: CDR1 SGHDT and CDR2 YYEEEE. Trimming removed 3 bases at V and 4 bases at J, with 19 bases between. CDR3 size: 17 residues. This CDR3 is CASSWGVSGASTGELFF. Here the CDR3 DNA reads TGTGCCAGCAGCTGGGGAGTATCTGGAGCCAGCACCGGGGAGCTGTTTTTT. The entire variable domain, with the rest obtained from reference TRBV5-6 and TRBJ2-2, is as follows: DAGVTQSPTHLIKTRGQQVTLRCSPKSGHDTVSWYQQALGQGPQFIFQYYEEEERQRGNFPDRFSGHQFPNYSSELNVNALLLGDSALYLCASSWGVSGASTGELFFGEGSRLTVL.

Notes on this clone: Distinct nucleotide sequences in the sample also encode this CDR3. This chain links TRBV5-4 with TRBJ2-7, with 7 bases matching TRBD1. This CDR3 is 13 amino acids long. V trimming: 7 bases; J trimming: 0 bases; junction bases outside the gene matches: 4. Germline assignment: CDR1 SGHNT and CDR2 YYREEE (reference sequence). CDR3 residues: CASRGDSSYEQYF. The CDR3 bases are TGTGCCAGCCGTGGGGACAGCTCCTACGAGCAGTACTTC.

CDR3 loop: CATSGEPEQYF. Here the CDR3 DNA reads TGTGCCACCAGTGGGGAACCCGAGCAGTACTTC. V usage is TRBV15 and J usage is TRBJ2-7; D is unresolved. CDR1 and CDR2 from the germline V gene are LNHNV and YYDKDF (reference sequence). V dropped 6 bases and J dropped 6 bases, with 9 bases sitting between them. This CDR3 is built from 11 residues.

This chain uses TRBV19 with TRBJ1-3; TRBD1 matches at 7 bases. The CDR3 covers 16 residues. The germline gives CDR1 LNHDA, CDR2 SQIVND (reference sequence). Trimming took 3 bases from V and 2 from J; bases not matched to a gene: 7. The CDR3 protein is CASSMGEGAAGNTIYF. The CDR3 DNA is TGTGCCAGTAGTATGGGGGAGGGGGCGGCTGGAAACACCATATATTTT.

The CDR3 is CASSPFLWGTTGKSGGYTF. The CDR3, as DNA: TGTGCCAGCAGTCCCTTTCTTTGGGGGACGACAGGGAAATCGGGTGGCTACACCTTC. The chain is built from TRBV28 and TRBJ1-2; 7 nucleotides match TRBD1. Per the germline V gene, CDR1 is MDHEN and CDR2 is SYDVKM. V shed 5 bases, J shed 7 bases, and the junction held 25 bases outside the gene matches. The CDR3 is 19 amino acids.

On this clone: The sample contains more than one DNA sequence encoding this CDR3. This chain uses TRBV28 with TRBJ1-3; no clear D gene. Germline V gives CDR1 MDHEN, CDR2 SYDVKM. Trimming cost V 6 bases and J 0 bases, with 6 bases left between them. There are 13 residues in the CDR3. The CDR3 sequence is CASSTSSGNTIYF. The CDR3, as DNA: TGTGCCAGCAGCACTAGCTCTGGAAACACCATATATTTT.

The chain has TRBV28 and TRBJ2-3; 10 nucleotides align to TRBD1. The germline CDR1 and CDR2 sequences are MDHEN and SYDVKM. J was trimmed by 1 base and V by 1 base; bases with no gene match: 8. The CDR3 contains 18 residues. The CDR3 loop reads CASSLFGTGVEGTDTQYF. The CDR3, as DNA: TGTGCCAGCAGTTTATTCGGGACAGGGGTTGAGGGCACAGATACGCAGTATTTT.

The chain links TRBV13 to TRBJ2-1; no firm D call. Trimming removed 1 base from V and 7 bases from J, with 5 bases in between. There are 12 residues in the CDR3. Germline V lookup: CDR1 PRHDT, CDR2 FYEKMQ (reference sequence). CDR3 DNA: TGTGCCAGCAGCTTAGCACGGAATGAGCAGTTCTTC. Its protein is CASSLARNEQFF.

This clone appeared a single time. This chain links TRBV27 with TRBJ2-7, with 10 positions matching TRBD1. V was pared by 6 bases and J by 6 bases, with 11 bases of the junction left unmatched. CDR1 is MNHEY and CDR2 is SMNVEV in the germline V gene (reference sequence). The CDR3 totals 15 residues. DNA for the CDR3: TGTGCCAGCAGGCCTACCGGGACAGGGGTGCCCGAGCAGTACTTC. It codes for CASRPTGTGVPEQYF.

The chain carries TRBV9 and TRBJ2-7, with a possible D match to TRBD1 (6 bases). The CDR3 is made up of 13 amino acids. The V and J ends lost 0 bases and 3 bases respectively, with 7 bases between them. The germline gives CDR1 SGDLS, CDR2 YYNGEE. DNA of the CDR3: TGTGCCAGCAGCGTAGCGGACAGCTACGAGCAGTACTTC. This encodes CASSVADSYEQYF.

This sequence joins TRBV13 and TRBJ2-7; D is unresolved. This CDR3 spans 12 amino acids. V gave up 4 bases and J gave up 1 base, with 5 bases separating them. Looked up from germline, CDR1 is PRHDT and CDR2 is FYEKMQ (reference sequence). Here the CDR3 reads CASSSASYEQYF. CDR3 DNA sequence: TGTGCCAGCAGCTCCGCGTCCTACGAGCAGTACTTC.

The chain employs TRBV29-1 and TRBJ2-7; 12 bases are shared with TRBD2. There are 16 residues in the CDR3. Looked up from germline, CDR1 is SQVTM and CDR2 is ANQGSEA. V lost 6 bases to trimming and J lost 4 bases; unmatched junction nucleotides: 13. CDR3 DNA: TGCAGCGTCGTGCCCGAGACTAGCGGGAGTCTTTACGAGCAGTACTTC. This gives the protein CSVVPETSGSLYEQYF.